The clone carrying this T cell receptor (beta chain) showed up just once. What it binds is not known. This CDR3 has 12 residues. The germline V gene has CDR1 MNHNY and CDR2 SVGAGI (reference sequence). The ends were cut back, 4 bases at V and 1 base at J, with 4 bases in the middle. This table comes from immunoSEQ multiplex PCR, and its TCRdb copy is limited to in-frame clones, with some not included. The top ten hold around a fifth of the sample, which has roughly 71,000 clones, 85% to 90% seen once. The record originates from a study of T cells in localized non-small cell lung cancer. Broader study findings: A median of about 58 of the top 100 tumor clones appeared in adjacent lung, which was paired and uninvolved. Longer overall survival was seen with higher T cell density measured in blood.

Sequenced material: peripheral blood, taken before any cancer treatment. The rearrangement links TRBV6-6 to TRBJ2-5; D call uncertain. The sequence was obtained from a male donor at least 60 years old with stage III squamous cell lung carcinoma. The CDR3 loop reads CASSSGQETQYF. Here the CDR3 DNA reads TGTGCCAGCAGTTCGGGCCAAGAGACCCAGTACTTC.